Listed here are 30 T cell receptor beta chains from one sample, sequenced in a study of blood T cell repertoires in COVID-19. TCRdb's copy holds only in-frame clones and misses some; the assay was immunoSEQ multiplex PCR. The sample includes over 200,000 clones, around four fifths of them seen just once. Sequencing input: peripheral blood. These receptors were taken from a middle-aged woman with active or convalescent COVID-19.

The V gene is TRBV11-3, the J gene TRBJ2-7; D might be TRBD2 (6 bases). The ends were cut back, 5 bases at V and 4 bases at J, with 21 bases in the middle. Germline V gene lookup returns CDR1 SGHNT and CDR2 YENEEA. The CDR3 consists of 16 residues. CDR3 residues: CASSNPRGAPSYEQYF. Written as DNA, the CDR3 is TGTGCCAGCAGCAACCCCCGCGGGGCTCCGTCATACGAGCAGTACTTC.

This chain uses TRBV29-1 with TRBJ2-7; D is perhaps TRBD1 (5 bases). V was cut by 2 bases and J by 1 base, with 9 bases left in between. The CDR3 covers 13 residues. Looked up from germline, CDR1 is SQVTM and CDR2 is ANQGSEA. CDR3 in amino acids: CSVEKTASYEQYF. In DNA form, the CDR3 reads TGCAGCGTTGAAAAGACAGCTTCCTACGAGCAGTACTTC.

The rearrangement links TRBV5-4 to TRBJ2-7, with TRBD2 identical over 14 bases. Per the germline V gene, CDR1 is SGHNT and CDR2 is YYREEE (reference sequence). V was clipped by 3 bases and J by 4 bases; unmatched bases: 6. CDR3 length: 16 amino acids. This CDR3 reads CASSYGTSGSSYEQYF. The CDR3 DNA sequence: TGTGCCAGCAGCTACGGGACTAGCGGGAGTTCATACGAGCAGTACTTC.

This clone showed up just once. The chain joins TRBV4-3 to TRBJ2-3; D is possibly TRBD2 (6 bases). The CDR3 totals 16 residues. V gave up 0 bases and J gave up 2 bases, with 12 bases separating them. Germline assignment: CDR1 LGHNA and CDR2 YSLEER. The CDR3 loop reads CASSQDSGEPTDTQYF. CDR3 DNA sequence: TGCGCCAGCAGCCAAGATTCGGGAGAGCCCACAGATACGCAGTATTTT.

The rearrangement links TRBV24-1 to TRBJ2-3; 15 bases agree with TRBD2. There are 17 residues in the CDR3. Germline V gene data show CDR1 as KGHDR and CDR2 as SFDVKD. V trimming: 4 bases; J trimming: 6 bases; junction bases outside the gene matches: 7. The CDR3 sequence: CATSDQGLAGGPDTQYF. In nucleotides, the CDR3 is TGTGCCACCAGTGACCAAGGACTAGCGGGGGGGCCGGATACGCAGTATTTT.

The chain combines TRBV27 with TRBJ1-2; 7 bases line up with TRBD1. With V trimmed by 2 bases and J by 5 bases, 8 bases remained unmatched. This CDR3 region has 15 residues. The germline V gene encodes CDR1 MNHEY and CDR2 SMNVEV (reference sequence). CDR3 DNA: TGTGCCAGCAGTTTACTAAGACAGGGTAGATATGGCTACACCTTC. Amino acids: CASSLLRQGRYGYTF.

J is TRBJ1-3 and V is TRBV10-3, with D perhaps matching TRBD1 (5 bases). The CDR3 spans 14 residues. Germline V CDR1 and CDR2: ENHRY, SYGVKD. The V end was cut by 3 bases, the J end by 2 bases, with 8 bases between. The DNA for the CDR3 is TGTGCCATCAGTGATGGGGGGACTGGAAACACCATATATTTT. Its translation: CAISDGGTGNTIYF.

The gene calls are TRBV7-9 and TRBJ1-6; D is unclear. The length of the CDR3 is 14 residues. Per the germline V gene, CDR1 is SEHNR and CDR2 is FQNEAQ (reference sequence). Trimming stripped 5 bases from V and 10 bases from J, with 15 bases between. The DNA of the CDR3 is TGTGCCAGCAGCCCCTGGGGAAGGGAGTCACCCCTCCACTTT. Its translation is CASSPWGRESPLHF.

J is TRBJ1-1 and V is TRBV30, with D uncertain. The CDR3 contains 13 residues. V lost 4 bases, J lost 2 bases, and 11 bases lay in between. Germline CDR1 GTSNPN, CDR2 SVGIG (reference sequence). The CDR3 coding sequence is TGTGCCTGGACCCAGAAACATAACACTGAAGCTTTCTTT. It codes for CAWTQKHNTEAFF.

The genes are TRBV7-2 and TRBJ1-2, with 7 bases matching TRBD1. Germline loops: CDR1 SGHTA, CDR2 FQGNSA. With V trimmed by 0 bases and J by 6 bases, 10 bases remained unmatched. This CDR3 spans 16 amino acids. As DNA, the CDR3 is TGTGCCAGCAGCTTAGCACCGGGACAGTATCCCCATGGCTACACCTTC. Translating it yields CASSLAPGQYPHGYTF.

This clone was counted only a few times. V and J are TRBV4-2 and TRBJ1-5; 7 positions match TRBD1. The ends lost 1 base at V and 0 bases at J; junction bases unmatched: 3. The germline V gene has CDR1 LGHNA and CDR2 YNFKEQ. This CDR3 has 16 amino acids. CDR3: CASSQAGQSSNQPQHF. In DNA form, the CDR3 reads TGTGCCAGCAGCCAAGCGGGACAGTCTAGCAATCAGCCCCAGCATTTT.

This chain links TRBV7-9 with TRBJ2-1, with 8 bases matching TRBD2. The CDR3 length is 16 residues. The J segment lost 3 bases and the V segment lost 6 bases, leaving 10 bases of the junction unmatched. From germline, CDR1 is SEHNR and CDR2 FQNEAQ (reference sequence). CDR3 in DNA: TGTGCCAGCAGGCGGGAAGAGCGGGGGTTCTACAATGAGCAGTTCTTC. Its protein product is CASRREERGFYNEQFF. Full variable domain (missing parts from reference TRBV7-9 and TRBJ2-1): DTGVSQNPRHKITKRGQNVTFRCDPISEHNRLYWYRQTLGQGPEFLTYFQNEAQLEKSRLLSDRFSAERPKGSFSTLEIQRTEQGDSAMYLCASRREERGFYNEQFFGPGTRLTVL.

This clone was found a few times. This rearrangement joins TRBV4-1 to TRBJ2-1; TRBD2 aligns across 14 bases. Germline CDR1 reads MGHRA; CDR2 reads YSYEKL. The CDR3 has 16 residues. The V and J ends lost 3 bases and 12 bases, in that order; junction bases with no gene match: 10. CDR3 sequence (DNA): TGCGCCAGCAGCCAGGGCGGGACTAGCGGGAGAATAAGGCAGTTCTTC. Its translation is CASSQGGTSGRIRQFF.

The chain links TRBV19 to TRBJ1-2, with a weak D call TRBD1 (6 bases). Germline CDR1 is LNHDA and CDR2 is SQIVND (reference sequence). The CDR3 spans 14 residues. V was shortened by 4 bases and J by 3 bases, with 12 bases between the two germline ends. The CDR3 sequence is CASSTGDKDYGYTF. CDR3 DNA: TGTGCCAGTAGTACAGGGGACAAGGACTATGGCTACACCTTC.

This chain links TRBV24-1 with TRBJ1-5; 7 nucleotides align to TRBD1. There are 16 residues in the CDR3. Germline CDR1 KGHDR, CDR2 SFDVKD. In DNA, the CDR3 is TGTGTCCTTAGAAGATCGACAGGGTGCTTTAATCAGCCCCAGCATTTT. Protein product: CVLRRSTGCFNQPQHF.

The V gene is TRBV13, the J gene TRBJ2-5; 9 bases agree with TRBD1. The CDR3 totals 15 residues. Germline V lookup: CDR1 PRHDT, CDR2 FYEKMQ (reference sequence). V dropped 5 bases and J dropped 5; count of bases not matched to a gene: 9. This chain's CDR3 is CASSKTGGSEETQYF. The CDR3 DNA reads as TGTGCCAGCAGCAAGACAGGGGGTTCGGAGGAGACCCAGTACTTC.

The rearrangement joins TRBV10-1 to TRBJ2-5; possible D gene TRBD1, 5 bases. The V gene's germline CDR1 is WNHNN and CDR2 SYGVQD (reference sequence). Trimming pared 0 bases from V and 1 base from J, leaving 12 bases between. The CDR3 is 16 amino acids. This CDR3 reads CASSESVGEGQETQYF. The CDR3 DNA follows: TGCGCCAGCAGTGAGTCCGTAGGGGAAGGCCAAGAGACCCAGTACTTC.

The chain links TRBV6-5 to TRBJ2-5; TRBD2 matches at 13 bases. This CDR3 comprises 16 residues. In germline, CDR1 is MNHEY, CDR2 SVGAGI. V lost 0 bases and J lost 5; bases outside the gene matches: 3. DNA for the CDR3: TGTGCCAGCAGTTACTCGGGACTAGCGGGGAGTGAGACCCAGTACTTC. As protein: CASSYSGLAGSETQYF.

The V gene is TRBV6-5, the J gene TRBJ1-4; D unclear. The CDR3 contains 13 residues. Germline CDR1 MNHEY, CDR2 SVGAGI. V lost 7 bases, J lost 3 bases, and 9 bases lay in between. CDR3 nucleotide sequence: TGTGCCAGCAAGCCCCAGGCTAATGAAAAACTGTTTTTT. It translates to CASKPQANEKLFF.

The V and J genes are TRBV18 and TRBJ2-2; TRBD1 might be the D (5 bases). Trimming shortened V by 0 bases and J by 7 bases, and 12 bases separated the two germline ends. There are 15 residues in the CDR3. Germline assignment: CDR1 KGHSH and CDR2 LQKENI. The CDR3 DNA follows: TGTGCCAGCTCACCACCGGGGCCTGGGCACGGGGAGCTGTTTTTT. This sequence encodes CASSPPGPGHGELFF.

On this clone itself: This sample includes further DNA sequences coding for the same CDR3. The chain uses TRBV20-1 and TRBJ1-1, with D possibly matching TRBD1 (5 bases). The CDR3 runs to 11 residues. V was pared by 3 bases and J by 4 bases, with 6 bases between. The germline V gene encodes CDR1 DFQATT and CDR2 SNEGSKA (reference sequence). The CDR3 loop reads CSASRGTEAFF. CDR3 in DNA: TGCAGTGCTAGTAGGGGCACTGAAGCTTTCTTT.

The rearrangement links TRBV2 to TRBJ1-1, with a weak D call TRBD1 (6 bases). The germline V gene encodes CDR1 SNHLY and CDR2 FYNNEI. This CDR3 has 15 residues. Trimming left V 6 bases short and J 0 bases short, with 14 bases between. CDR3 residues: CASRKTGTLNTEAFF. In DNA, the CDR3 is TGTGCCAGCAGGAAGACCGGGACACTGAACACTGAAGCTTTCTTT.

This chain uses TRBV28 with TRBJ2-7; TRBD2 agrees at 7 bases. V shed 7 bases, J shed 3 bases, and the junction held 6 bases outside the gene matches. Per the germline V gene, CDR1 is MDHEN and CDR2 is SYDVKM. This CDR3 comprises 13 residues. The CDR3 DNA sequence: TGTGCCAGCAATCTGGGGGGGAACTACGAGCAGTACTTC. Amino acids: CASNLGGNYEQYF.

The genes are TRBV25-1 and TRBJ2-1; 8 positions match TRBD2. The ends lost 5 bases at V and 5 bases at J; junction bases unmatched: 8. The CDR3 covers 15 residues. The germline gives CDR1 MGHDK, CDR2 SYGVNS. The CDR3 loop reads CASSTRLAGHNEQFF. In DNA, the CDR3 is TGTGCCAGCAGTACCAGATTAGCGGGACACAATGAGCAGTTCTTC.

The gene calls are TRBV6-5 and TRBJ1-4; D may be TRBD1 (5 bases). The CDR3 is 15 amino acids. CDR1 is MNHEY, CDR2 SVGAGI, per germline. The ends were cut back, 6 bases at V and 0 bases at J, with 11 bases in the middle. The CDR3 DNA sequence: TGTGCCAGCAGAAGACAGTCTACAACTAATGAAAAACTGTTTTTT. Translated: CASRRQSTTNEKLFF.

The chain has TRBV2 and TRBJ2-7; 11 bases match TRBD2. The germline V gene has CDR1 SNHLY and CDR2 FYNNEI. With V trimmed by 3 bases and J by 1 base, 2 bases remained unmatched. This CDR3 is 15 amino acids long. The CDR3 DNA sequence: TGTGCCAGCAGTGAGGCTAGCGGGAGGTCCTACGAGCAGTACTTC. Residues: CASSEASGRSYEQYF. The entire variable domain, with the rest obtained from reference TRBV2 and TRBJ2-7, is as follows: EPEVTQTPSHQVTQMGQEVILRCVPISNHLYFYWYRQILGQKVEFLVSFYNNEISEKSEIFDDQFSVERPDGSNFTLKIRSTKLEDSAMYFCASSEASGRSYEQYFGPGTRLTVT.

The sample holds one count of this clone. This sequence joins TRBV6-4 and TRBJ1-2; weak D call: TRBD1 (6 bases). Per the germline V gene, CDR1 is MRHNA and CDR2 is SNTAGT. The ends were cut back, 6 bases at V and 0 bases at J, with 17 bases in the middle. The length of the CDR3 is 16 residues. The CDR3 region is CASRVQGSPSNYGYTF. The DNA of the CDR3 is TGTGCCAGCAGGGTGCAGGGGAGCCCCTCTAACTATGGCTACACCTTC.

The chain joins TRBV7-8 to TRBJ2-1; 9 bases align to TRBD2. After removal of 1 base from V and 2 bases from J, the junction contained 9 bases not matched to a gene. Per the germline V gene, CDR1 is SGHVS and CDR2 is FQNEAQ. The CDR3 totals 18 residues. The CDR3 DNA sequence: TGTGCCAGCAGCTTAGATCCCAGGCTAGCGGGACCCTACAATGAGCAGTTCTTC. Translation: CASSLDPRLAGPYNEQFF.

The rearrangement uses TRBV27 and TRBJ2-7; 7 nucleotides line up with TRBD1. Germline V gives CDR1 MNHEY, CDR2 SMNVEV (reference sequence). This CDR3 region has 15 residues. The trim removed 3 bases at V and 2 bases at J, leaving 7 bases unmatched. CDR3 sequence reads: CASSFEGGETYEQYF. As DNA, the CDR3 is TGTGCCAGCAGTTTTGAAGGGGGCGAAACCTACGAGCAGTACTTC.

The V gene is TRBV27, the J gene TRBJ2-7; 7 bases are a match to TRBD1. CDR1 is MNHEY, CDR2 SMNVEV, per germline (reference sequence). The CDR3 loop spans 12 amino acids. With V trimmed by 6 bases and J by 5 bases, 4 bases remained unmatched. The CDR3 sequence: CASRDRVDEQYF. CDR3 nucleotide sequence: TGTGCCAGCAGAGACAGGGTTGACGAGCAGTACTTC.